These 29 T cell receptor beta chains were all obtained from the same sample, sequenced in a study of cytomegalovirus exposure and HLA in healthy donors. PCR used 60 Vbeta primers and 13 Jbeta primers. The method was immunoSEQ multiplex PCR; TCRdb's version includes in-frame clones alone and lacks a portion of them. The sample consists of more than 60,000 clones, 74% of them appearing once. Sequencing was carried out using PBMCs. Receptors originate from a man aged 35-49 years in good health and CMV-seropositive.

The gene calls are TRBV27 and TRBJ1-2, with D possibly matching TRBD1 (5 bases). The V end lost 5 bases, the J end lost 6 bases, and 19 bases lay between the germline ends. Germline CDR1 MNHEY, CDR2 SMNVEV (reference sequence). The CDR3 runs 15 residues. The CDR3: CASSAFAGENHGYTF. The CDR3 DNA reads TGTGCCAGCAGTGCGTTTGCGGGGGAAAATCATGGCTACACCTTC.

This clone was recorded many times. The chain combines TRBV2 with TRBJ2-1; D may be TRBD1 (5 bases). V lost 5 bases and J lost 5, with 10 bases in between. Germline loops: CDR1 SNHLY, CDR2 FYNNEI. The CDR3 has 13 amino acids. CDR3 loop: CASSTSRDNEQFF. The CDR3, as DNA: TGTGCCAGCAGTACATCCAGGGACAATGAGCAGTTCTTC. Full variable domain (remainder filled in from reference TRBV2 and TRBJ2-1): EPEVTQTPSHQVTQMGQEVILRCVPISNHLYFYWYRQILGQKVEFLVSFYNNEISEKSEIFDDQFSVERPDGSNFTLKIRSTKLEDSAMYFCASSTSRDNEQFFGPGTRLTVL.

The rearrangement joins TRBV7-7 to TRBJ2-3; tentative D call: TRBD2 (5 bases). V lost 10 bases and J 1 base, leaving 18 bases between the germline ends. Per germline, CDR1 SSHAT and CDR2 FNYEAQ (reference sequence). The CDR3 contains 15 residues. CDR3 nucleotides: TGTGCCACGTGGAGGAGAGGGCTTCGCACAGATACGCAGTATTTT. This encodes CATWRRGLRTDTQYF.

J is TRBJ2-7 and V is TRBV7-9; 8 nucleotides align to TRBD2. This CDR3 spans 15 amino acids. Germline CDR1 is SEHNR and CDR2 is FQNEAQ (reference sequence). V shed 5 bases, J shed 5 bases, and the junction held 11 bases outside the gene matches. As DNA, the CDR3 is TGTGCCAGCAGCCCTCTTAGCGGGAACGTCGACGAGCAGTACTTC. Translating gives CASSPLSGNVDEQYF.

This clone was observed a handful of times. The V and J genes are TRBV7-8 and TRBJ2-7, with a possible D match to TRBD1 (6 bases). The CDR3 totals 13 residues. Deletions cut 5 bases from V and 6 bases from J, with 14 bases between. Per the germline V gene, CDR1 is SGHVS and CDR2 is FQNEAQ. The CDR3 bases are TGTGCCAGCAGCCGAGACAGGACAAGCGAGCAGTACTTC. It is translated as CASSRDRTSEQYF.

This clone was observed a few times. This chain joins TRBV5-6 and TRBJ1-2; 10 nucleotides align to TRBD1. The V gene end was trimmed by 3 bases and the J gene end by 3 bases; junction bases not matched to a gene: 5. Germline assignment: CDR1 SGHDT and CDR2 YYEEEE. The CDR3 has 15 residues. This chain's CDR3 is CASSSLGQGYYGYTF. In nucleotides, the CDR3 is TGTGCCAGCAGCTCCCTGGGACAGGGGTACTATGGCTACACCTTC. Complete variable domain (other parts from reference TRBV5-6 and TRBJ1-2): DAGVTQSPTHLIKTRGQQVTLRCSPKSGHDTVSWYQQALGQGPQFIFQYYEEEERQRGNFPDRFSGHQFPNYSSELNVNALLLGDSALYLCASSSLGQGYYGYTFGSGTRLTVV.

J is TRBJ2-7 and V is TRBV5-1; D perhaps matches TRBD1 (6 bases). V lost 0 bases to trimming and J lost 4 bases, with 23 bases between them. Germline loops: CDR1 SGHRS, CDR2 YFSETQ. There are 18 residues in the CDR3. CDR3 loop: CASSLGGVGTNLRYEQYF. CDR3 nucleotides: TGCGCCAGCAGCTTGGGGGGTGTTGGGACAAATCTCCGATACGAGCAGTACTTC.

The chain links TRBV29-1 to TRBJ2-3; TRBD1 matches 10 bases. The CDR3 runs to 15 residues. The V segment lost 6 bases and the J segment 4 bases; nucleotides outside the gene matches: 10. From germline, CDR1 is SQVTM and CDR2 ANQGSEA. The CDR3 region has the DNA TGCAGCGTGGAGACGACAGGGGGCGCATCAGATACGCAGTATTTT. The encoded protein is CSVETTGGASDTQYF.

CDR3: CATQGLNSYEQYF. The CDR3 region has the DNA TGTGCCACTCAGGGGTTGAACTCCTACGAGCAGTACTTC. This chain uses TRBV6-1 with TRBJ2-5; D is possibly TRBD1 (6 bases). Judging by the DNA end, TRBJ2-7 fits better; the J call may be wrong. Germline CDR1 and CDR2: MNHNS and SASEGT. The CDR3 length is 13 residues.

The rearrangement joins TRBV19 to TRBJ2-5; 7 nucleotides align to TRBD2. Germline trimming cut 1 base from V and 0 bases from J; bases unmatched to any gene: 2. There are 15 residues in the CDR3. In germline, CDR1 is LNHDA, CDR2 SQIVND (reference sequence). In DNA form, the CDR3 reads TGTGCCAGTAGTATAGGTGGGACTAACCAAGAGACCCAGTACTTC. Translation gives CASSIGGTNQETQYF.

The gene calls are TRBV2 and TRBJ1-2; 7 bases are shared with TRBD1. The CDR3 covers 13 residues. Germline CDR1 is SNHLY and CDR2 is FYNNEI. With V trimmed by 2 bases and J by 8 bases, 5 bases remained unmatched. In DNA form, the CDR3 reads TGTGCCAGCAGTGAAAAGGGGGCAGAGGGCTACACCTTC. Translation gives CASSEKGAEGYTF.

The chain joins TRBV4-1 to TRBJ2-3, with 15 positions matching TRBD2. With V trimmed by 0 bases and J by 4 bases, 8 bases remained unmatched. The length of the CDR3 is 19 residues. Germline-derived CDR1 and CDR2 are MGHRA and YSYEKL. This chain's CDR3 is CASSQDVKRTSGRADTQYF. As DNA, the CDR3 is TGCGCCAGCAGCCAAGATGTGAAACGGACTAGCGGGAGGGCAGATACGCAGTATTTT.

The chain employs TRBV9 and TRBJ1-3; tentative D call: TRBD1 (6 bases). Germline CDR1 reads SGDLS; CDR2 reads YYNGEE. This CDR3 spans 18 amino acids. The V end lost 3 bases, the J end lost 6 bases, and 25 bases lay between the germline ends. CDR3 DNA: TGTGCCAGCAGCGAGCGTAGTTGGTCCGGGACACGGAAAAACACCATATATTTT. Its protein is CASSERSWSGTRKNTIYF. The complete variable domain, with remaining parts taken from reference TRBV9 and TRBJ1-3, reads DSGVTQTPKHLITATGQRVTLRCSPRSGDLSVYWYQQSLDQGLQFLIQYYNGEERAKGNILERFSAQQFPDLHSELNLSSLELGDSALYFCASSERSWSGTRKNTIYFGEGSWLTVV.

The chain is built from TRBV15 and TRBJ1-1; the D gene is possibly TRBD1 (6 bases). With 3 bases removed from V and 8 bases from J, the gap between germline ends came to 10 bases. The CDR3 extends over 12 amino acids. From germline, CDR1 is LNHNV and CDR2 YYDKDF (reference sequence). CDR3 DNA: TGTGCCACCAGCAGGGTAGGACAGGAAGCTTTCTTT. Translating gives CATSRVGQEAFF.

This clone was recorded a few times. The rearrangement joins TRBV29-1 to TRBJ2-3, with D unresolved. The germline CDR1 and CDR2 sequences are SQVTM and ANQGSEA. Trimming removed 3 bases from V and 6 bases from J, with 7 bases in between. CDR3 length: 11 amino acids. CDR3 amino acids: CSVDSWDTQYF. The CDR3 coding sequence is TGCAGCGTTGACAGTTGGGATACGCAGTATTTT.

The genes are TRBV4-3 and TRBJ1-4; maybe TRBD1 (5 bases). The CDR3 loop spans 16 amino acids. V dropped 1 base and J dropped 2 bases, with 11 bases sitting between them. Germline loops: CDR1 LGHNA, CDR2 YSLEER. The CDR3 is CASSQVIGGTNEKLFF. In DNA, the CDR3 is TGCGCCAGCAGCCAAGTCATCGGGGGGACTAATGAAAAACTGTTTTTT.

In nucleotides, the CDR3 is TGCGCCAGCAGCCAAGATCCGGGACAGAAAGACTATGGCTACACCTTC. Its protein product is CASSQDPGQKDYGYTF. This chain connects TRBV4-1 to TRBJ1-2; 7 bases line up with TRBD1. Trimming took 0 bases from V and 3 from J; bases not matched to a gene: 7. CDR3 length equals 16 residues. Germline CDR1 is MGHRA and CDR2 is YSYEKL.

Only a few counts were recorded for this clone. The chain links TRBV5-1 to TRBJ2-5, with TRBD1 matching 7 bases. Judging by the DNA end, TRBJ2-7 fits better; the J call may be wrong. Germline CDR1 and CDR2: SGHRS and YFSETQ. The length of the CDR3 is 14 residues. This CDR3 is CASSLEGARNEQYF. The CDR3 nucleotides are TGCGCCAGCAGCTTGGAGGGGGCAAGGAACGAGCAGTACTTC.

The V and J genes are TRBV5-4 and TRBJ1-2; 7 bases match TRBD1. Trimming took 7 bases from V and 2 from J; bases not matched to a gene: 14. Germline V gives CDR1 SGHNT, CDR2 YYREEE (reference sequence). This CDR3 contains 16 residues. The chain's CDR3 is CASGRLQQGPNYGYTF. The CDR3 DNA reads as TGTGCCAGCGGAAGACTCCAACAGGGGCCCAACTATGGCTACACCTTC.

The chain recombines TRBV9 with TRBJ2-3, with TRBD2 identical over 10 bases. The germline V gene encodes CDR1 SGDLS and CDR2 YYNGEE. J gave up 5 bases and V 4 bases, and 10 bases lay outside the gene matches. This CDR3 comprises 16 residues. The CDR3 reads CASSQTSGRGGDTQYF. The CDR3 DNA is TGTGCCAGCAGCCAAACCAGCGGGAGGGGAGGAGATACGCAGTATTTT.

The rearrangement joins TRBV28 to TRBJ2-6; D possibly corresponds to TRBD2 (6 bases). Per germline, CDR1 MDHEN and CDR2 SYDVKM. Trimming took 3 bases from V and 2 from J, leaving 8 bases between them. The CDR3 runs to 15 residues. The CDR3 loop is CASSFGGTGANVLTF. The CDR3 region has the DNA TGTGCCAGCAGTTTTGGAGGGACTGGGGCCAACGTCCTGACTTTC.

The gene calls are TRBV12-5 and TRBJ2-1, with 7 bases aligning to TRBD1. Germline CDR1 reads LGHNT; CDR2 reads FRNRAP. Trimming at V came to 7 bases and at J to 8 bases, leaving 11 bases not matched to a gene. CDR3 size: 14 residues. The CDR3 loop is CASAPGTARDEQFF. In DNA, the CDR3 is TGTGCTAGTGCCCCGGGGACAGCGAGAGATGAGCAGTTCTTC.

The chain carries TRBV28 and TRBJ1-6; 9 nucleotides match TRBD1. Germline V lookup: CDR1 MDHEN, CDR2 SYDVKM. The V gene end was trimmed by 2 bases and the J gene end by 0 bases; junction bases not matched to a gene: 5. CDR3 size: 18 residues. The chain's CDR3 is CASSLGQGRYSYNSPLHF. CDR3 coding DNA: TGTGCCAGCAGTTTAGGACAGGGGAGGTACTCCTATAATTCACCCCTCCACTTT.

In this sample, this clone turned up a few times. CDR3 loop: CASSPKGGAGVSETQYF. DNA for the CDR3: TGTGCCAGCAGCCCGAAGGGGGGGGCGGGAGTCAGTGAGACCCAGTACTTC. The chain recombines TRBV7-8 with TRBJ2-5, with D possibly being TRBD2 (7 bases). This CDR3 contains 17 residues. Trimming pared 5 bases from V and 5 bases from J, leaving 24 bases between. The germline CDR1 and CDR2 sequences are SGHVS and FQNEAQ.

This chain connects TRBV28 to TRBJ2-3; 8 bases agree with TRBD2. Losses at the gene ends were 5 bases for V and 8 bases for J; bases not matched to a gene: 12. The germline CDR1 and CDR2 sequences are MDHEN and SYDVKM. The CDR3 is 15 amino acids. DNA for the CDR3: TGTGCCAGCAGTCGGACTAGCCCAGGATTGAGTACGCAGTATTTT. It translates to CASSRTSPGLSTQYF. Filled out from reference TRBV28 and TRBJ2-3, the complete variable domain reads DVKVTQSSRYLVKRTGEKVFLECVQDMDHENMFWYRQDPGLGLRLIYFSYDVKMKEKGDIPEGYSVSREKKERFSLILESASTNQTSMYLCASSRTSPGLSTQYFGPGTRLTVL.

This chain joins TRBV11-2 and TRBJ2-7; 9 bases are shared with TRBD1. Germline V gene lookup returns CDR1 SGHAT and CDR2 FQNNGV. This CDR3 is built from 15 residues. With V trimmed by 5 bases and J by 2 bases, 7 bases remained unmatched. The CDR3 nucleotides are TGTGCCAGCAGCCGCGCCGGGACAGGGACCTACGAGCAGTACTTC. It yields the protein CASSRAGTGTYEQYF.

The genes are TRBV28 and TRBJ1-1, with 9 bases identical to TRBD1. The germline CDR1 and CDR2 sequences are MDHEN and SYDVKM. This CDR3 has 17 amino acids. Germline trimming cut 4 bases from V and 3 bases from J; bases unmatched to any gene: 12. The CDR3 DNA reads as TGTGCCAGCAGTTCCCCGGGGGGGACAGGGAGTCACACTGAAGCTTTCTTT. Its translation is CASSSPGGTGSHTEAFF.

The rearrangement links TRBV7-2 to TRBJ1-6; D not certain. V dropped 5 bases and J dropped 10 bases, with 15 bases sitting between them. Looked up from germline, CDR1 is SGHTA and CDR2 is FQGNSA. The CDR3 is 14 amino acids. CDR3 loop: CASSPYRFDSPLHF. DNA of the CDR3: TGTGCCAGCAGCCCGTACAGATTCGACTCACCCCTCCACTTT.

Sample share makes this clone medium-sized (0.01 to 0.1%). The chain combines TRBV18 with TRBJ2-7, with D perhaps matching TRBD1 (5 bases). CDR3 length equals 13 residues. In germline, CDR1 is KGHSH, CDR2 LQKENI. V was shortened by 4 bases and J by 6 bases, with 13 bases between the two germline ends. The CDR3 is CASSLGADGEQYF. CDR3 nucleotides: TGTGCCAGCTCACTAGGGGCCGACGGCGAGCAGTACTTC.